The 4 T cell receptor beta chains below all came from one sample that was sequenced in a study of early T cells in non-severe SARS-CoV-2 infection. MiXCR was run by TCRdb on the 5' RACE reads, yielding one entry per CDR3 protein. The sample contains around 63,000 distinct CDR3 sequences, 9% to 10% of which appear only once. The input for sequencing was whole blood, taken at baseline. The receptors come from an adult who was a healthcare worker with PCR-confirmed SARS-CoV-2 infection or an uninfected control (not recorded which).

The V and J genes are TRBV3-1 and TRBJ1-3, with D perhaps matching TRBD1 (5 bases). V lost 4 bases to trimming and J lost 0 bases, with 13 bases between them. The CDR3 runs 16 residues. In germline, CDR1 is LGHDT, CDR2 YNNKEL (reference sequence). The CDR3, as DNA: TGTGCCAGCAGCCCGGGACGGTTATACTCTGGAAACACCATATATTTT. As protein: CASSPGRLYSGNTIYF.

V and J are TRBV28 and TRBJ2-7; D remains ambiguous. V lost 2 bases and J 6 bases, leaving 11 bases between the germline ends. The CDR3 loop spans 13 amino acids. The germline gives CDR1 MDHEN, CDR2 SYDVKM. DNA of the CDR3: TGTGCCAGCAGTTTACCGGCTGGGGTCGAGCAGTACTTC. It codes for CASSLPAGVEQYF.

This clonotype was counted at least ten times. The genes are TRBV4-1 and TRBJ1-5; D not resolved. This CDR3 spans 16 amino acids. Germline-derived CDR1 and CDR2 are MGHRA and YSYEKL. The V end lost 0 bases, the J end lost 0 bases, and 9 bases lay between the germline ends. The CDR3 reads CASSQDLMGSNQPQHF. CDR3 DNA: TGCGCCAGCAGCCAAGATCTAATGGGTAGCAATCAGCCCCAGCATTTT.

A note on this clonotype: Since a much larger clone is just one base distant, this may be a read error. The rearrangement joins TRBV5-8 to TRBJ1-2; D not certain. The CDR3 runs 13 residues. Germline V lookup: CDR1 SGHTS, CDR2 YDEGEE. Trimming left V 1 base short and J 4 bases short, with 8 bases between. CDR3 DNA: TGTGCCAGCAGCTTGCTCATTATCTATGGCTACACCTTC. This gives the protein CASSLLIIYGYTF.